This TCR beta chain came from a study of blood T cell repertoires in COVID-19. Study overall: Sites in the United States, Italy and Spain provided acute and convalescent COVID-19 samples. PBMCs, B-cell-depleted T cells, or T cells were the source of the cDNA or gDNA that made up the material.

Trimming cost V 5 bases and J 4 bases, with 11 bases left between them. Germline CDR1 MDHEN, CDR2 SYDVKM. The CDR3 sequence is 13 residues long. Original methodology: Reference gene primers were amplified, and this amplification served to estimate nucleated cell counts. Measured with immunoSEQ multiplex PCR; TCRdb has only the in-frame clones, and not every one. Clonal size and the V and J genes are those of that table, whereas D and trimming came from the DNA. The table has some 120,000 clones, almost 85% seen once. V and J are TRBV28 and TRBJ1-1, with a possible D match to TRBD1 (6 bases). This sequence originates from a man in his 70s with active or convalescent COVID-19. The source material was peripheral blood. CDR3 residues: CASSPQGRTEAFF. For the CDR3, the DNA is TGTGCCAGCAGTCCACAGGGACGCACTGAAGCTTTCTTT.